A single sample gave rise to the 10 T cell receptor beta chains below, sequenced in a study of T cells in Graves' hyperthyroidism and ophthalmopathy (dated by TCRdb to between 2018 and 2021). Library generation was performed with multiplex PCR. TCRdb shows the sequencer as Illumina HiSeq 2000. TCR beta CDR3 regions were amplified from RNA transcripts. The TCR CDR3 was subjected to a first round of RT-PCR using the HTBI primer set and the Qiagen OneStep RT-PCR kit. In TCRdb, the public reads were trimmed at Q25 with fastp and aligned with MiXCR, with productive beta chains retained. Under each unique CDR3 protein, matching rows form one entry showing the most common genes and DNA. The sample table contains 500,000 to 650,000 distinct CDR3 sequences; only one count was recorded for approximately 14% of them. 11% to 15% of the sample belongs to the ten largest clones. Sequences were obtained from blood. The origin of the receptors is a woman in her forties with Graves' hyperthyroidism.

This clonotype was counted many times. The chain employs TRBV5-1 and TRBJ2-7; D unresolved. The CDR3 extends over 13 amino acids. Trimming left V 2 bases short and J 0 bases short, with 6 bases between. Germline CDR1 SGHRS, CDR2 YFSETQ. The CDR3 loop reads CASSFSNSYEQYF. CDR3 in DNA: TGCGCCAGCAGCTTCTCTAACTCCTACGAGCAGTACTTC.

The sample holds many counts of this clonotype. The gene calls are TRBV6-1 and TRBJ2-1; D perhaps matches TRBD1 (6 bases). This CDR3 has 15 residues. Trimming cost V 2 bases and J 5 bases, with 13 bases left between them. Germline V CDR1 and CDR2: MNHNS, SASEGT. CDR3 protein: CASSELSRGNNEQFF. DNA for the CDR3: TGTGCCAGCAGTGAACTTAGCAGGGGTAACAATGAGCAGTTCTTC.

This clonotype has just one count. J is TRBJ2-7 and V is TRBV7-9, with 9 bases fitting TRBD1. CDR1 is SEHNR, CDR2 FQNEAQ, per germline (reference sequence). J lost 2 bases, V lost 5 bases, and 7 bases had no gene match. This CDR3 contains 15 residues. The CDR3 here is CASSPRTGDPYEQYF. The CDR3 region has the DNA TGTGCCAGCAGCCCGAGGACAGGGGATCCCTACGAGCAGTACTTC.

This clonotype was counted at least ten times. The chain recombines TRBV7-8 with TRBJ2-7; possibly TRBD1 for D (5 bases). The CDR3 covers 14 residues. Between the trimmed V and J ends, which lost 5 bases and 2 bases, there was a span of 13 bases. The germline gives CDR1 SGHVS, CDR2 FQNEAQ. The CDR3 loop reads CASSPSQGPYEQYF. Written as DNA, the CDR3 is TGTGCCAGCAGCCCAAGTCAGGGCCCCTACGAGCAGTACTTC.

The rearrangement uses TRBV2 and TRBJ1-2; D not resolved. V lost 1 base and J lost 5, with 14 bases in between. In germline, CDR1 is SNHLY, CDR2 FYNNEI. The CDR3 spans 15 residues. Here the CDR3 reads CASSEVSDTLYGYTF. CDR3 bases: TGTGCCAGCAGTGAAGTGAGTGACACCCTTTATGGCTACACCTTC.

This clonotype has ten or more counts. J is TRBJ2-1 and V is TRBV3-1; TRBD2 might be the D (5 bases). Germline V CDR1 and CDR2: LGHDT, YNNKEL (reference sequence). Trimming took off 1 base at V and 2 bases at J, with 15 bases between the two ends. The length of the CDR3 is 17 residues. The CDR3 sequence is CASSQVVLAPTYNEQFF. The CDR3 bases are TGTGCCAGCAGCCAAGTAGTGCTAGCACCTACCTACAATGAGCAGTTCTTC.

There are many counts of this clonotype. The chain carries TRBV20-1 and TRBJ1-1, with D possibly matching TRBD1 (5 bases). Trimming removed 8 bases at V and 1 base at J, with 14 bases between. The CDR3 totals 13 residues. The V gene's germline CDR1 is DFQATT and CDR2 SNEGSKA (reference sequence). In DNA form, the CDR3 reads TGCAGTACCTCCGGGACGGCGAACACTGAAGCTTTCTTT. Its protein is CSTSGTANTEAFF.

This clonotype was detected ten times or more. The chain joins TRBV2 to TRBJ2-7; the D call may be TRBD1 or TRBD2 (7 bases each). Germline V gene data show CDR1 as SNHLY and CDR2 as FYNNEI. This CDR3 has 12 amino acids. V dropped 8 bases and J dropped 3 bases, with 11 bases sitting between them. The CDR3 reads CASGGDSYEQYF. The DNA of the CDR3 is TGTGCCAGCGGGGGGGACAGCTACGAGCAGTACTTC. The whole variable domain, remainder taken from reference TRBV2 and TRBJ2-7, is EPEVTQTPSHQVTQMGQEVILRCVPISNHLYFYWYRQILGQKVEFLVSFYNNEISEKSEIFDDQFSVERPDGSNFTLKIRSTKLEDSAMYFCASGGDSYEQYFGPGTRLTVT.

V is TRBV25-1 and J is TRBJ1-4; D is unresolved. The CDR3 extends over 13 amino acids. The germline V gene encodes CDR1 MGHDK and CDR2 SYGVNS. The V end was cut by 3 bases, the J end by 6 bases, with 8 bases between. CDR3 in amino acids: CASSEGPHEKLFF. The CDR3 nucleotides are TGTGCCAGCAGTGAGGGTCCCCATGAAAAACTGTTTTTT.

The table lists this clonotype with a few counts. The chain links TRBV11-3 to TRBJ1-2; 9 nucleotides line up with TRBD1. Trimming took 5 bases from V and 4 from J; bases not matched to a gene: 5. CDR1 and CDR2 (germline): SGHNT, YENEEA. CDR3 length: 14 residues. In nucleotides, the CDR3 is TGTGCCAGCAGCACGGGACAGGGAGCCTATGGCTACACCTTC. Its protein product is CASSTGQGAYGYTF.